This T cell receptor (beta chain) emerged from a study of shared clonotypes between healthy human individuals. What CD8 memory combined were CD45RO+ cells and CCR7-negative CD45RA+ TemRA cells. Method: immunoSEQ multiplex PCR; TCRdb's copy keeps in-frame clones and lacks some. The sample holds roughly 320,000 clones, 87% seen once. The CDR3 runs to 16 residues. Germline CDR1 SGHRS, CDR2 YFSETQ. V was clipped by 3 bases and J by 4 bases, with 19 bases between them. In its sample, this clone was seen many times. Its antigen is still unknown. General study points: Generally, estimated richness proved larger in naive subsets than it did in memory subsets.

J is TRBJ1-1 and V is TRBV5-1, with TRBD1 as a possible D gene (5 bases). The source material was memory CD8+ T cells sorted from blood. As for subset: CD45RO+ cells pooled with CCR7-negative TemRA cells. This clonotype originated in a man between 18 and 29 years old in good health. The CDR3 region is CASSSRDAQRGTEAFF. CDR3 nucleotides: TGCGCCAGCAGCTCACGGGACGCCCAACGGGGCACTGAAGCTTTCTTT.